These 25 T cell receptor beta chains were sequenced from one sample in a study of control samples from healthy donors and cancer patients. The repertoire was sequenced with immunoSEQ multiplex PCR; TCRdb's copy has only in-frame clones and lacks some. The table lists 110,000 or so clones, roughly 90% of them singletons. Source material: blood. The receptors come from a man over 45 in good health.

The V and J genes are TRBV6-1 and TRBJ1-5, with D perhaps TRBD1 (5 bases). The CDR3 length is 16 residues. CDR1 MNHNS and CDR2 SASEGT come from the germline V gene. V gave up 0 bases and J gave up 5 bases, with 14 bases separating them. CDR3 DNA: TGTGCCAGCAGTGAAGCGACAGCCGGGCAACATCAGCCCCAGCATTTT. It codes for CASSEATAGQHQPQHF.

The chain couples TRBV9 to TRBJ1-2; D possibly corresponds to TRBD1 (5 bases). Trimming left V 0 bases short and J 3 bases short, with 6 bases between. CDR1 is SGDLS and CDR2 is YYNGEE in the germline V gene. The CDR3 runs 13 residues. CDR3 in DNA: TGTGCCAGCAGCGTAGGGGGGGACTATGGCTACACCTTC. Its translation is CASSVGGDYGYTF.

V gene TRBV27 combines with J gene TRBJ1-6; unclear D gene. The germline V gene has CDR1 MNHEY and CDR2 SMNVEV (reference sequence). Deletions cut 5 bases from V and 6 bases from J, with 11 bases between. The CDR3 is made up of 14 amino acids. CDR3 sequence reads: CASSTITVNSPLHF. Here the CDR3 DNA reads TGTGCCAGCAGTACGATAACGGTTAATTCACCCCTCCACTTT.

V gene TRBV5-4 combines with J gene TRBJ1-1, with D maybe TRBD1 (5 bases). The CDR3 loop spans 13 amino acids. V lost 2 bases, J lost 2 bases, and 7 bases lay in between. In germline, CDR1 is SGHNT, CDR2 YYREEE (reference sequence). In DNA form, the CDR3 reads TGTGCCAGCAGCTTTGACAGAAACACTGAAGCTTTCTTT. Amino acid sequence: CASSFDRNTEAFF.

This chain connects TRBV7-2 to TRBJ1-1, with a weak D call TRBD1 (6 bases). There are 15 residues in the CDR3. Trimming cost V 4 bases and J 0 bases, with 12 bases left between them. CDR1 is SGHTA, CDR2 FQGNSA, per germline. CDR3 region: CASSWTTGMNTEAFF. CDR3 bases: TGTGCCAGCAGCTGGACGACAGGAATGAACACTGAAGCTTTCTTT.

This clone was detected once. This rearrangement joins TRBV29-1 to TRBJ1-1; D not certain. The germline V and J ends were trimmed by 0 bases and 1 base, with 3 bases remaining between them. This CDR3 spans 12 amino acids. Germline V gives CDR1 SQVTM, CDR2 ANQGSEA. CDR3 sequence: CSVEDPNTEAFF. The DNA for the CDR3 is TGCAGCGTTGAAGATCCGAACACTGAAGCTTTCTTT.

In its sample, this clone was seen a few times. The chain uses TRBV10-3 and TRBJ2-1; 12 nucleotides agree with TRBD2. The CDR3 length is 16 residues. Germline V gene data show CDR1 as ENHRY and CDR2 as SYGVKD. V shed 4 bases and J 7 bases; nucleotides not matched to a gene: 8. The CDR3 region is CAISGASGGAWNEQFF. Here the CDR3 DNA reads TGTGCCATCAGTGGGGCTAGCGGGGGGGCGTGGAATGAGCAGTTCTTC.

This chain links TRBV10-2 with TRBJ1-1; D is possibly TRBD1 (5 bases). Germline assignment: CDR1 WSHSY and CDR2 SAAADI. Trimming stripped 3 bases from V and 8 bases from J, with 13 bases between. The CDR3 runs to 13 residues. The CDR3 DNA is TGCGCCAGCAGTGAAGGACAACTAATCGAAGCTTTCTTT. It yields the protein CASSEGQLIEAFF.

The chain employs TRBV9 and TRBJ2-3; the D call may be TRBD1 or TRBD2 (5 bases each). Germline CDR1 reads SGDLS; CDR2 reads YYNGEE. CDR3 length: 13 amino acids. V was cut by 2 bases and J by 4 bases, with 8 bases left in between. The CDR3 DNA sequence: TGTGCCAGCAGCGTGGGACGGGCAGATACGCAGTATTTT. Protein product: CASSVGRADTQYF. The complete variable domain, with remaining parts taken from reference TRBV9 and TRBJ2-3, reads DSGVTQTPKHLITATGQRVTLRCSPRSGDLSVYWYQQSLDQGLQFLIQYYNGEERAKGNILERFSAQQFPDLHSELNLSSLELGDSALYFCASSVGRADTQYFGPGTRLTVL.

The chain links TRBV29-1 to TRBJ1-3; D may be TRBD1 (6 bases). Germline V CDR1 and CDR2: SQVTM, ANQGSEA. The CDR3 runs to 12 residues. V was shortened by 5 bases and J by 1 base, with 6 bases between the two germline ends. The CDR3 sequence: CSVQGSGNTIYF. The DNA for the CDR3 is TGCAGCGTTCAGGGGTCTGGAAACACCATATATTTT.

The chain is built from TRBV5-4 and TRBJ1-3, with TRBD1 identical over 7 bases. The CDR3 is 14 residues long. J was trimmed by 2 bases and V by 5 bases; bases with no gene match: 4. CDR1 is SGHNT, CDR2 YYREEE, per germline (reference sequence). CDR3 coding DNA: TGTGCCAGCAGACTTCAGGGGGCTGGAAACACCATATATTTT. Protein product: CASRLQGAGNTIYF.

The chain couples TRBV5-1 to TRBJ2-7; 8 nucleotides agree with TRBD2. This CDR3 region has 16 residues. With 4 bases clipped from V and 1 base from J, the junction kept 10 bases outside the gene matches. Germline V gives CDR1 SGHRS, CDR2 YFSETQ. The CDR3 loop reads CASSDNTRGGSYEQYF. The CDR3 DNA reads as TGCGCCAGCAGCGACAACACCCGGGGGGGGTCCTACGAGCAGTACTTC.

This clone was observed a few times. The rearrangement links TRBV21-1 to TRBJ2-5; the DNA was not compared with TRBD2, the D call given in the table. TRBV21-1 is labeled a pseudogene. The CDR3 contains 16 residues. The CDR3 is CASSLVVATLLETQYF. As DNA, the CDR3 is TGTGCCAGCAGCCTCGTCGTAGCTACACTTCTTGAGACCCAGTACTTC.

This clone showed up just once. The CDR3: CASSFSGQVENEQFF. The CDR3 region has the DNA TGTGCCAGCAGCTTCTCTGGACAGGTCGAGAATGAGCAGTTCTTC. The chain joins TRBV7-8 to TRBJ2-1; 7 bases are shared with TRBD1. The CDR3 spans 15 residues. Germline CDR1 is SGHVS and CDR2 is FQNEAQ. With V trimmed by 3 bases and J by 7 bases, 9 bases remained unmatched.

Note on this clone: The junction departs from the called germline gene at one end, perhaps through a read error. The chain has TRBV20-1 and TRBJ1-5; the match to TRBD1 covers 7 bases. CDR3 length: 11 residues. Germline CDR1 and CDR2: DFQATT and SNEGSKA (reference sequence). The CDR3 coding sequence is TGCAGTGCTAGAGATAAACAGGGGATAACATTT. Translated: CSARDKQGITF.

The chain is built from TRBV3-1 (or the pseudogene TRBV3-2) and TRBJ1-2; 8 bases are shared with TRBD1. CDR1 is LGHDT, CDR2 YNNKEL, per germline (reference sequence). V lost 4 bases and J lost 7; bases outside the gene matches: 8. This CDR3 comprises 14 residues. The CDR3 here is CASSLQGARVGYTF. The DNA of the CDR3 is TGTGCCAGCAGCCTGCAGGGGGCGCGGGTTGGCTACACCTTC.

The chain joins TRBV18 to TRBJ2-5, with 9 nucleotides matching TRBD2. The CDR3 has 16 amino acids. Per the germline V gene, CDR1 is KGHSH and CDR2 is LQKENI. Trimming removed 1 base from V and 2 bases from J; junction bases left unmatched: 5. The CDR3 DNA follows: TGTGCCAGCTCACCACGGGCTAGCGGGGTTCAAGAGACCCAGTACTTC. Protein: CASSPRASGVQETQYF.

J is TRBJ1-1 and V is TRBV5-1; no clear D. CDR1 and CDR2 from the germline V gene are SGHRS and YFSETQ. The CDR3 is 13 amino acids. V dropped 2 bases and J dropped 6 bases, with 11 bases sitting between them. The CDR3 region has the DNA TGCGCCAGCAGCTTAAAAGGATTAGCTGAAGCTTTCTTT. Its protein is CASSLKGLAEAFF.

J is TRBJ1-2 and V is TRBV4-3; D is unresolved. CDR1 is LGHNA, CDR2 YSLEER, per germline. V shed 0 bases and J shed 3 bases, with 14 bases lying between them. This CDR3 is 16 amino acids long. The CDR3 bases are TGCGCCAGCAGCCAAGATCCCGGAGGGAGGGACTATGGCTACACCTTC. This encodes CASSQDPGGRDYGYTF.

The chain uses TRBV19 and TRBJ2-1, with a possible D match to TRBD2 (5 bases). CDR1 is LNHDA, CDR2 SQIVND, per germline (reference sequence). This CDR3 comprises 14 residues. Trimming shortened V by 2 bases and J by 6 bases, and 11 bases separated the two germline ends. CDR3 region: CASSISGISNEQFF. The CDR3 region has the DNA TGTGCCAGTAGTATATCGGGAATCTCCAATGAGCAGTTCTTC. The full variable domain, its missing parts supplied by reference TRBV19 and TRBJ2-1, is DGGITQSPKYLFRKEGQNVTLSCEQNLNHDAMYWYRQDPGQGLRLIYYSQIVNDFQKGDIAEGYSVSREKKESFPLTVTSAQKNPTAFYLCASSISGISNEQFFGPGTRLTVL.

This chain joins TRBV6-5 and TRBJ1-5, with D tentatively TRBD1 (5 bases). Germline CDR1 is MNHEY and CDR2 is SVGAGI. V was trimmed by 6 bases and J by 1 base, leaving 10 bases between them. The CDR3 contains 14 residues. The CDR3 loop is CASSFGQSNQPQHF. Written as DNA, the CDR3 is TGTGCCAGCAGCTTCGGACAAAGCAATCAGCCCCAGCATTTT.

The rearrangement joins TRBV7-9 to TRBJ2-7, with TRBD1 matching over 10 bases. The CDR3 is 18 amino acids. J was trimmed by 0 bases and V by 5 bases; bases with no gene match: 13. Germline lookup yields CDR1 SEHNR and CDR2 FQNEAQ (reference sequence). The CDR3 bases are TGTGCCAGCAGCCCGACTTGGGACAGGGGAGTCCCCTCCTACGAGCAGTACTTC. It specifies CASSPTWDRGVPSYEQYF.

This chain connects TRBV6-2 or TRBV6-3 to TRBJ1-2; weak D call: TRBD1 (5 bases). V dropped 4 bases and J dropped 0 bases, with 9 bases sitting between them. This CDR3 spans 14 amino acids. From germline, CDR1 is MNHEY and CDR2 SVGEGT. CDR3 amino acids: CASSWRQTNYGYTF. CDR3 coding DNA: TGTGCCAGCAGTTGGAGACAGACTAACTATGGCTACACCTTC.

The V call is TRBV6-7, the J call TRBJ1-1; 10 nucleotides line up with TRBD1. TRBV6-7 is known as an ORF, though its function is uncertain. V lost 0 bases, J lost 4 bases, and 8 bases stayed unmatched. The CDR3 runs 17 residues. The CDR3 here is CASSYSIWDRGCTEAFF. The CDR3, as DNA: TGTGCCAGCAGTTACTCGATATGGGACAGGGGTTGCACTGAAGCTTTCTTT.

This chain links TRBV5-4 with TRBJ1-4; possible D gene TRBD1, 5 bases. This CDR3 contains 15 residues. V was pared by 0 bases and J by 2 bases, with 8 bases between. The germline V gene has CDR1 SGHNT and CDR2 YYREEE (reference sequence). The CDR3 DNA reads TGTGCCAGCAGCTTGGATCAGGGTACTAATGAAAAACTGTTTTTT. Its translation is CASSLDQGTNEKLFF.